These T cell receptor beta chains were read from a single sample in a study of OX40 agonist ivuxolimab in advanced cancers. Profiling relied on immunoSEQ multiplex PCR, and the TCRdb table lists in-frame clones only, not all of them. The table shows 55,000 to 70,000 clones, with roughly 85% occurring only once. The material was CD4+ or CD8+ T cells sorted from blood, obtained in a trial of the OX40 agonist ivuxolimab. The receptors stem from an adult with an advanced solid tumor such as melanoma, head and neck, liver or kidney cancer. Both conserved end residues are part of each CDR3. A D gene is named only where the DNA matches it firmly.

j_call v_call d_call cdr3_aa
TRBJ2-7 TRBV5-1 TRBD1 CASSLAPGQGYEQYF
TRBJ2-7 TRBV5-1 . CASSLEEALGEQYF
TRBJ1-3 TRBV6-1 . CASSEEASRKNTIYF
TRBJ1-1 TRBV28 . CASSSRDGWMNTEAFF
TRBJ2-1 TRBV5-1 . CASSLVGENEQFF
TRBJ1-6 TRBV6-1 . CASSEEGTRNSPLHF
TRBJ2-1 TRBV27 TRBD2 CASRVAGGPANEQFF
TRBJ1-3 TRBV6-6 . CASSYSGGNTIYF
TRBJ1-1 TRBV30 . CAWRADLFRGGYTEAFF
TRBJ1-6 TRBV11-2 . CASSLVDRHSLHF
TRBJ1-2 TRBV9 TRBD1 CASSDPGGVNGYTF
TRBJ1-4 TRBV5-1 . CASSGGTRQSEKLFF
TRBJ2-3 TRBV4-1 . CASSREGIAGTDTQYF
TRBJ2-6 TRBV9 . CASSARGGRANVLTF
TRBJ2-1 TRBV7-8 . CASSLVRLPSSYNEQFF
TRBJ2-7 TRBV6-1 TRBD1 CASSEGGAGGDEQYF
TRBJ2-2 TRBV5-1 TRBD1 CASSLAGDSRTGELFF
TRBJ2-1 TRBV11-2 . CASSLRAQQFF
TRBJ1-1 TRBV7-2 TRBD1 CASRQGAMNTEAFF
TRBJ2-7 TRBV5-4 TRBD1 CASSAPGQGESYEQYF
TRBJ2-7 TRBV7-9 . CASSLARSPLIDEQYF
TRBJ1-1 TRBV7-6 TRBD1 CASSGGTGGLNTEAFF
TRBJ1-5 TRBV28 . CASTRGTLARARNQPQHF
TRBJ1-4 TRBV7-9 TRBD1 CASSQGQQNEKLFF
TRBJ1-6 TRBV2 . CASKFGIPAPLHF
TRBJ1-3 TRBV7-9 TRBD1 CASSPVSGGLGNTIYF
TRBJ2-3 TRBV10-3 TRBD2 CAISDSRTSGGADTQYF
TRBJ1-1 TRBV18 . CASSPQASSFAEAFF
TRBJ2-2 TRBV6-6 . CASSRRWADTGELFF
TRBJ2-6 TRBV27 . CASTYSGANVLTF
TRBJ2-7 TRBV15 . CATSRVGGIYEQYF
TRBJ1-5 TRBV7-2 . CASSLSGGSHQPQHF
TRBJ1-1 TRBV6-5 . CASSYSGSRRAFF
TRBJ1-3 TRBV27 TRBD1 CASSLKILGQGATRGNTIYF
TRBJ2-4 TRBV6-6 . CASSYHAGKQGNIQYF
TRBJ2-5 TRBV10-3 TRBD2 CAISDGLAGVETQYF
TRBJ1-2 TRBV5-6 . CASSGRRFYGYTF
TRBJ2-5 TRBV6-1 . CASSEMETQYF
TRBJ2-5 TRBV6-1 TRBD2 CASSASGGAQETQYF
TRBJ2-5 TRBV6-6 . CATSWFGETQYF
TRBJ2-3 TRBV6-1 TRBD2 CASSPGLAGGDTQYF
TRBJ2-7 TRBV2 . CASTGQSYYEQYF
TRBJ2-1 TRBV6-4 . CASSPGGGVKYNEQFF
TRBJ1-5 TRBV5-8 . CASSRRIVSNQPQHF
TRBJ1-2 TRBV2 . CASSVRDGGRYGYTF
TRBJ2-5 TRBV5-6 . CASSLGRLGETQYF
TRBJ1-1 TRBV11-2 . CASSLAPRPLNTEAFF
TRBJ2-7 TRBV4-2 TRBD2 CASSRTGTSGSYEQYF
TRBJ2-7 TRBV19 TRBD1 CASARTPGQTFEQYF
TRBJ2-1 TRBV11-3 . CASSREYSDEQFF
TRBJ2-1 TRBV20-1 . CSARTVDEQFF
TRBJ2-6 TRBV19 . CASTRGSGDSGANVLTF
TRBJ1-3 TRBV28 . CASSKAYGTRGNTIYF
TRBJ2-5 TRBV7-2 . CASSVRAGETQYF
TRBJ2-7 TRBV7-9 . CASSHSYEQYF